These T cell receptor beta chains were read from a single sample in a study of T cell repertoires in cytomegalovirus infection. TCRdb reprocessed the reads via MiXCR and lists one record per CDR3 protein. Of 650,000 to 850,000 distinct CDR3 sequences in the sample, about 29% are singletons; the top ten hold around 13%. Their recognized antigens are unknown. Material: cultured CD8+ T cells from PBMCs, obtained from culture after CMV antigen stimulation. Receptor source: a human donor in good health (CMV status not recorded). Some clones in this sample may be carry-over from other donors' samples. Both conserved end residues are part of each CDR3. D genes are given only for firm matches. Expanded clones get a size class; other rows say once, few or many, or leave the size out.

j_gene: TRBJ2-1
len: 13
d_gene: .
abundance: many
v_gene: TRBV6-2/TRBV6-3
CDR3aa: CASNQYSGAEQFF
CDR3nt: TGTGCCAGCAACCAATATTCAGGGGCTGAGCAGTTCTTC

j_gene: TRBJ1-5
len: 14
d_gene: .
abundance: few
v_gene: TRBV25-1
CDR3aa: CASSETVGGGSQHF
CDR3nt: TGTGCCAGCAGTGAAACAGTAGGAGGCGGGTCCCAGCATTTT

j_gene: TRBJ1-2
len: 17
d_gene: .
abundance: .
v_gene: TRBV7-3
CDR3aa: CASSVSGTSPEGYGYTF
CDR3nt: TGTGCCAGCAGCGTATCAGGAACCAGCCCCGAAGGCTATGGCTACACCTTC

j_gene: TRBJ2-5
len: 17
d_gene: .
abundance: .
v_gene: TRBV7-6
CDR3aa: CASSLGGEGVVQETQYF
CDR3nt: TGTGCCAGCAGCTTAGGTGGGGAGGGGGTGGTCCAAGAGACCCAGTACTTC

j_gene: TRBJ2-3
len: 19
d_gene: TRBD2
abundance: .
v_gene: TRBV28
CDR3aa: CASSPRFPSTSGGRDTQYF
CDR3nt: TGTGCCAGCAGCCCCCGTTTCCCTTCGACTAGCGGGGGGCGAGATACGCAGTATTTT

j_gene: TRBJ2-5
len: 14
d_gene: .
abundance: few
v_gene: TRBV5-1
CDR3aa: CASSLGVIEETQYF
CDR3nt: TGCGCCAGCAGCTTGGGGGTTATCGAAGAGACCCAGTACTTC

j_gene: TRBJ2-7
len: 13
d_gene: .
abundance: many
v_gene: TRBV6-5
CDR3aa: CASSYSSPGEQYF
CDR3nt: TGTGCCAGCAGTTACTCCAGTCCTGGGGAGCAGTACTTC

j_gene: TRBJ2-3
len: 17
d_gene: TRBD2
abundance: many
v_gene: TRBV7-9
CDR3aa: CASSLWAGGALTDTQYF
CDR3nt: TGTGCCAGCAGCTTATGGGCGGGGGGGGCCCTCACAGATACGCAGTATTTT

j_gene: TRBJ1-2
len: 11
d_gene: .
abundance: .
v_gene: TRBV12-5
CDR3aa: CASGLGYGYTF
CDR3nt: TGTGCTAGTGGTTTAGGCTATGGCTACACCTTC

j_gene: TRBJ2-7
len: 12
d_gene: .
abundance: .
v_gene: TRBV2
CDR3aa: CASWGLTYEQYF
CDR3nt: TGTGCCAGCTGGGGCCTGACCTACGAGCAGTACTTC

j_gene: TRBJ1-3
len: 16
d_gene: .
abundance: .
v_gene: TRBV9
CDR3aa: CASSGPEGSSGNTIYF
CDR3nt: TGTGCCAGCAGCGGACCCGAGGGGAGCTCTGGAAACACCATATATTTT

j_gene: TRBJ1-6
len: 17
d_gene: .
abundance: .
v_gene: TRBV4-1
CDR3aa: CASSQGGAYSYNSPLHF
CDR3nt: TGTGCCAGCAGCCAAGGAGGCGCGTACTCCTATAATTCACCCCTCCACTTT

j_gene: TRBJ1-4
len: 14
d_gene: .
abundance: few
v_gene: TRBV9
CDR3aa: CASSVTATNEKLFF
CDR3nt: TGTGCCAGCAGCGTGACAGCAACTAATGAAAAACTGTTTTTT

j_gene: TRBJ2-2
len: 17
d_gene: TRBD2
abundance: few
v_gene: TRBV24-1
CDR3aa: CATSTSGGASGTGELFF
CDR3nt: TGTGCCACCAGTACTAGCGGGGGGGCCAGTGGCACCGGGGAGCTGTTTTTT

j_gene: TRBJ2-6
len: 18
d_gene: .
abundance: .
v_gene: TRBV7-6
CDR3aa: CASSLAGGRLSGANDLTF
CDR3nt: TGTGCCAGCAGCTTAGCGGGGGGACGACTCTCTGGGGCCAACGACCTGACTTTC

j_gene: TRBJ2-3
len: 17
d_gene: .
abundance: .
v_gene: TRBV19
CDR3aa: CASSIDRGTEVEDTQYF
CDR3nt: TGTGCCAGTAGTATAGATCGGGGGACAGAGGTGGAAGATACGCAGTATTTT

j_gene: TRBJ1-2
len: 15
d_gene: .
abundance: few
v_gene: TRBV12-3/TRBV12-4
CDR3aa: CASSLPGGGYYGYTF
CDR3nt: TGTGCCAGCAGCCTCCCCGGGGGCGGGTACTATGGCTACACCTTC

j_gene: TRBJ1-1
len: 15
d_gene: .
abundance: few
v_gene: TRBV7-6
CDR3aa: CASSPTGGRDTEAFF
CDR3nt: TGTGCCAGCAGCCCCACCGGGGGGCGGGACACTGAAGCTTTCTTT

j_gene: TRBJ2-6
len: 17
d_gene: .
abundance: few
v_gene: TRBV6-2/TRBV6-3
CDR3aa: CASSQIRASSGANVLTF
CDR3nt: TGTGCCAGCAGTCAAATAAGGGCCTCGTCTGGGGCCAACGTCCTGACTTTC

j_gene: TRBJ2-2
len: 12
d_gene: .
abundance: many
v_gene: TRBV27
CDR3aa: CATLLQTGELFF
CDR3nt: TGTGCCACCCTTTTGCAGACCGGGGAGCTGTTTTTT

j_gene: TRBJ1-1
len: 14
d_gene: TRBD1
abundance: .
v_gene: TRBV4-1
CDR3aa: CASSPTGTGIDAFF
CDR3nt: TGTGCCAGCAGCCCGACCGGGACAGGGATCGATGCTTTCTTT

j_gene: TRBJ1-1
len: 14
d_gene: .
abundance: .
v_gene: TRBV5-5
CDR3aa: CASGYSGKNTEAFF
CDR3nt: TGTGCCAGCGGATATTCAGGGAAGAACACTGAAGCTTTCTTT